These T cell receptor beta chains were read from a single sample in a study of blood T cell repertoires in COVID-19. Libraries were prepared by immunoSEQ multiplex PCR; TCRdb keeps only in-frame clonotypes and omits some of them. The sample lists 150,000 to 200,000 clones; more than 80% were seen once. Specimen: peripheral blood. The receptors come from an elderly woman with COVID-19, enrolled during active disease. Each CDR3 is given without its conserved first and last residue.

CDR3	J	V
ASSVREGYGYT	TRBJ1-2	TRBV12-3/TRBV12-4
ASSYSAGLNTEAF	TRBJ1-1	TRBV6-5
ASRGITGASSYEQY	TRBJ2-7	TRBV28
ASSLEGAPHLQETQY	TRBJ2-5	TRBV5-1
ASSVGLREGDEQF	TRBJ2-1	TRBV9
ASSPLGGYPKAF	TRBJ1-1	TRBV7-2
ASSIQRSYEQY	TRBJ2-7	TRBV19
AWSVTTYTYNEQF	TRBJ2-1	TRBV30
ASSLSTGPYGYT	TRBJ1-2	TRBV5-5
ASSPETVVGSGANVLT	TRBJ2-6	TRBV18
ASRIRDSQLYGYT	TRBJ1-2	TRBV3-1/TRBV3-2
AIPDRRNQPQH	TRBJ1-5	TRBV10-1
ASSLTPPRGDREGSPLH	TRBJ1-6	TRBV7-8
ASSELGGPPGLQY	TRBJ2-5	TRBV2
ASSVLGGPTDTQY	TRBJ2-3	TRBV2
ASSSTGTAGETQY	TRBJ2-5	TRBV9
ASSSRTSLDEQF	TRBJ2-1	TRBV27
SAAGRTEAF	TRBJ1-1	TRBV20-1
ASSYRESYNSPLH	TRBJ1-6	TRBV6-5
ASIGATDTQY	TRBJ2-3	TRBV6-1
ATSRDRQGYGYT	TRBJ1-2	TRBV15
ASSRDRARTDTQY	TRBJ2-3	TRBV7-2
ASSLAERSYEQY	TRBJ2-7	TRBV5-1
ASSYGGQGSYGYT	TRBJ1-2	TRBV6-6
ASSVDQTGGTEAF	TRBJ1-1	TRBV9
ASSLPGLEDTQY	TRBJ2-3	TRBV7-3
ASSLTPSGSTANEQF	TRBJ2-1	TRBV7-6
ASSRGTSGNNEQF	TRBJ2-1	TRBV7-9
ASSSFGGRAWANVLT	TRBJ2-6	TRBV6-2/TRBV6-3
AISEWEDDYGYT	TRBJ1-2	TRBV10-3